This record covers a single T cell receptor beta chain. This sample was taken from a study of blood T cells in healthy people across ages. The use of a sample-barcoded 5' primer and a J-beta primer mix characterized a second PCR of roughly 7 to 12 cycles. In TCRdb, the 5' RACE reads were re-called with MiXCR into one record per CDR3 protein. The top ten clones hold approximately 22% of a sample with about 730,000 distinct CDR3 sequences, approximately 39% of them seen once. The sequenced sample consisted of blood. The receptor's source is an older woman in good health.

The CDR3 nucleotides are TGTGCCAGCAGCTTGGAGGGGTACACCGGGGAGCTGTTTTTT. Translating it yields CASSLEGYTGELFF. The V and J genes are TRBV7-9 and TRBJ2-2, with D possibly being TRBD2 (6 bases). CDR3 length: 14 amino acids. V gave up 3 bases and J gave up 3 bases, with 8 bases separating them. The germline V gene encodes CDR1 SEHNR and CDR2 FQNEAQ (reference sequence).